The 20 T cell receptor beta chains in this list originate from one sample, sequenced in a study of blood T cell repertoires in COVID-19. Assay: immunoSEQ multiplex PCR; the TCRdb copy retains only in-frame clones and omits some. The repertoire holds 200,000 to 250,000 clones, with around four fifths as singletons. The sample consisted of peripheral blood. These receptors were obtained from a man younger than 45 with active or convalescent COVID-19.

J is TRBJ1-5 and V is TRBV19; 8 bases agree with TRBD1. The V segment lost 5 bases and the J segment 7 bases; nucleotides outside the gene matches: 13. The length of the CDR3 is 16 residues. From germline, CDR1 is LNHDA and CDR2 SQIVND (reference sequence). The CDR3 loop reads CASSSRDRTAWQPQHF. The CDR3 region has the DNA TGTGCCAGTAGTTCACGGGACAGGACGGCTTGGCAGCCCCAGCATTTT.

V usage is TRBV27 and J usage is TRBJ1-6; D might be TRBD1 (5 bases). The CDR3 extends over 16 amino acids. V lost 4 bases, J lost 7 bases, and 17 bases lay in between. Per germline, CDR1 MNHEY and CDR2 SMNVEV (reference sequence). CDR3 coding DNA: TGTGCCAGCAGTTGGGGTGGTGGGGGGGAAAATTCACCCCTCCACTTT. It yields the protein CASSWGGGGENSPLHF.

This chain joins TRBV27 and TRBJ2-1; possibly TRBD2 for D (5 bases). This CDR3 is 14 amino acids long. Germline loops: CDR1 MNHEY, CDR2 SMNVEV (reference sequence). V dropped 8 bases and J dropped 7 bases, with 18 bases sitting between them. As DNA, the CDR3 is TGTGCCAGCCCCAATCTTACTAGGAGTAATGAGCAGTTCTTC. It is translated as CASPNLTRSNEQFF.

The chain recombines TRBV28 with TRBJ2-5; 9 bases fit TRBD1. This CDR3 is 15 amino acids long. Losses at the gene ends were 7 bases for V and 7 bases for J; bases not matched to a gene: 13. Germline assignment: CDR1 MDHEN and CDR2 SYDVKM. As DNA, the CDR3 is TGTGCCAGCATTTCACGGGGACAGGGTTTGGGGACCCAGTACTTC. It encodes CASISRGQGLGTQYF. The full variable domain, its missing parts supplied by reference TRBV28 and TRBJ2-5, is DVKVTQSSRYLVKRTGEKVFLECVQDMDHENMFWYRQDPGLGLRLIYFSYDVKMKEKGDIPEGYSVSREKKERFSLILESASTNQTSMYLCASISRGQGLGTQYFGPGTRLLVL.

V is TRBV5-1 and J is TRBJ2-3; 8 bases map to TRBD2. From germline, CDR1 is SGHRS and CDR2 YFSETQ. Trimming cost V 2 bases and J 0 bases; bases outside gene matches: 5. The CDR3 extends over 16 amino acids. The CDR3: CASSLISGGSTDTQYF. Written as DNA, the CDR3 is TGCGCCAGCAGCTTAATCAGCGGGGGAAGCACAGATACGCAGTATTTT.

CDR3 sequence: CASSGGSGTQYF. The CDR3 nucleotides are TGTGCCAGCTCAGGAGGGTCGGGGACCCAGTACTTC. This chain joins TRBV18 and TRBJ2-5; D may be TRBD2 (6 bases). The V end lost 5 bases, the J end lost 7 bases, and 11 bases lay between the germline ends. Germline lookup yields CDR1 KGHSH and CDR2 LQKENI. The CDR3 is 12 amino acids.

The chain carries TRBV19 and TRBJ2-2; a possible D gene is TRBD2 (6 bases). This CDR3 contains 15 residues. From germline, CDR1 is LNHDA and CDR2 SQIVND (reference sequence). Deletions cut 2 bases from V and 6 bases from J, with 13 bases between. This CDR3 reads CASSISGAGAGELFF. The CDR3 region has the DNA TGTGCCAGTAGTATAAGCGGAGCGGGTGCCGGGGAGCTGTTTTTT. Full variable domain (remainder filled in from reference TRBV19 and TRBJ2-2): DGGITQSPKYLFRKEGQNVTLSCEQNLNHDAMYWYRQDPGQGLRLIYYSQIVNDFQKGDIAEGYSVSREKKESFPLTVTSAQKNPTAFYLCASSISGAGAGELFFGEGSRLTVL.

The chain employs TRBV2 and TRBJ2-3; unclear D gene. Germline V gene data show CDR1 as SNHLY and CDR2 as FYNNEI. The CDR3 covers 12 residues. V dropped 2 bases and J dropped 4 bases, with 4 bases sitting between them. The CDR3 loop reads CASSEKPDTQYF. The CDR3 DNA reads TGTGCCAGCAGTGAAAAGCCAGATACGCAGTATTTT.

The CDR3 reads CASSQDEQGAGEQYF. CDR3 DNA sequence: TGCGCCAGCAGCCAAGATGAGCAGGGGGCGGGCGAGCAGTACTTC. The chain employs TRBV4-3 and TRBJ2-7, with 8 nucleotides matching TRBD1. Germline V gives CDR1 LGHNA, CDR2 YSLEER. The CDR3 totals 15 residues. Trimming at V came to 0 bases and at J to 6 bases, leaving 7 bases not matched to a gene.

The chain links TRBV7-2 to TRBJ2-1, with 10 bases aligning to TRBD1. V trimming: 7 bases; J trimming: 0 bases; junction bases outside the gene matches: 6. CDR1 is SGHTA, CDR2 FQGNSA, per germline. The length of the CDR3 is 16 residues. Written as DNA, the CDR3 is TGTGCCAGCAAGCGACAGGGGGCCATCTCCTACAATGAGCAGTTCTTC. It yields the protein CASKRQGAISYNEQFF. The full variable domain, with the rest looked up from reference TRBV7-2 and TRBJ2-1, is GAGVSQSPSNKVTEKGKDVELRCDPISGHTALYWYRQSLGQGLEFLIYFQGNSAPDKSGLPSDRFSAERTGGSVSTLTIQRTQQEDSAVYLCASKRQGAISYNEQFFGPGTRLTVL.

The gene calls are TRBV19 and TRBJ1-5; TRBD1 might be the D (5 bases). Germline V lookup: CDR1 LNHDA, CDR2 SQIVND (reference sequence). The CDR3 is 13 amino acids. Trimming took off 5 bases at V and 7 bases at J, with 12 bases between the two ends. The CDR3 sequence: CASSPQVGQPQHF. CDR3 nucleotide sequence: TGTGCCAGTAGTCCACAGGTGGGGCAGCCCCAGCATTTT.

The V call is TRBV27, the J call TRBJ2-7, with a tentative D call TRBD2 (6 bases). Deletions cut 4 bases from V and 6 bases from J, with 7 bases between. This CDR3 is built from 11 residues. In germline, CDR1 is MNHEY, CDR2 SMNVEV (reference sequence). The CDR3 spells CASSSGGEQYF. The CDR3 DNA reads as TGTGCCAGCAGTTCCGGGGGCGAGCAGTACTTC.

CDR3 nucleotides: TGTGCCAGCAGCCGGGGACAGCACAATGAGCAGTTCTTC. It is translated as CASSRGQHNEQFF. The chain uses TRBV2 and TRBJ2-1; 7 nucleotides align to TRBD1. This CDR3 is built from 13 residues. Germline V CDR1 and CDR2: SNHLY, FYNNEI. The trim removed 6 bases at V and 5 bases at J, leaving 4 bases unmatched.

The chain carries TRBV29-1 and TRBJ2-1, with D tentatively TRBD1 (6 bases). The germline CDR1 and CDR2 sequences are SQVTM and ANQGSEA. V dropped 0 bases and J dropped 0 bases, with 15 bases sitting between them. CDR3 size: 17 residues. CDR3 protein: CSVEDQEGTSSYNEQFF. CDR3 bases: TGCAGCGTTGAAGATCAAGAGGGGACAAGCTCCTACAATGAGCAGTTCTTC.

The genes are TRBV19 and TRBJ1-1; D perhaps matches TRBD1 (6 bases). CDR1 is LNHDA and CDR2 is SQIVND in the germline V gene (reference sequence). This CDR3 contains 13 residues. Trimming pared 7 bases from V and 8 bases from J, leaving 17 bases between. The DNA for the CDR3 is TGTGCCAGTACCTATACGGGACACGTGGAAGCTTTCTTT. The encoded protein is CASTYTGHVEAFF. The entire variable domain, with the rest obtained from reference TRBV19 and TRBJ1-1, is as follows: DGGITQSPKYLFRKEGQNVTLSCEQNLNHDAMYWYRQDPGQGLRLIYYSQIVNDFQKGDIAEGYSVSREKKESFPLTVTSAQKNPTAFYLCASTYTGHVEAFFGQGTRLTVV.

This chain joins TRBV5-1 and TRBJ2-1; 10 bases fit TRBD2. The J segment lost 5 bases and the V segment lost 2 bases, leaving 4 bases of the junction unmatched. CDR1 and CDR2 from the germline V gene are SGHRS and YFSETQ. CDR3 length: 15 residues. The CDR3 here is CASSFNGLADNEQFF. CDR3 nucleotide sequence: TGCGCCAGCAGCTTTAATGGACTAGCGGACAATGAGCAGTTCTTC.

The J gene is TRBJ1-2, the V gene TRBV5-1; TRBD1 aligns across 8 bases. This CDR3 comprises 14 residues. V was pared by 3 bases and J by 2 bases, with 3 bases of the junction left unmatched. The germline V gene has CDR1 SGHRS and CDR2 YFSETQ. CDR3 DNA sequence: TGCGCCAGCAGCTCCGGACAGGGCAACTATGGCTACACCTTC. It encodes CASSSGQGNYGYTF.

The CDR3 region is CASSILFSSGGPNEQFF. Written as DNA, the CDR3 is TGTGCCAGTAGTATTCTGTTTTCTAGCGGGGGACCCAATGAGCAGTTCTTC. The chain uses TRBV19 and TRBJ2-1; the match to TRBD2 covers 10 bases. V shed 3 bases, J shed 6 bases, and the junction held 11 bases outside the gene matches. The CDR3 sequence is 17 residues long. Germline assignment: CDR1 LNHDA and CDR2 SQIVND (reference sequence).

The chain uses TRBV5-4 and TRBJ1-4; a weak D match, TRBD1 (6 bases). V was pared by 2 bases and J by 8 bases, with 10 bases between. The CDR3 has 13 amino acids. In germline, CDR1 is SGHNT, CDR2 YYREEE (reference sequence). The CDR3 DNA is TGTGCCAGCAGCTTACAGGGAGTGGAAAAACTGTTTTTT. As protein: CASSLQGVEKLFF.

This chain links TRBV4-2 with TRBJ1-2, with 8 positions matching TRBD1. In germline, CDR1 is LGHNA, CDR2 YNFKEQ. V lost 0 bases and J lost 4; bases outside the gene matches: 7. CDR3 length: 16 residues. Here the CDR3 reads CASSQDSQGAGYGYTF. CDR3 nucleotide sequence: TGTGCCAGCAGCCAAGATAGTCAGGGGGCTGGCTATGGCTACACCTTC.